Listed below are T cell receptor beta chains from one sample, sequenced in a study of blood T cell repertoires in COVID-19. Libraries were prepared by immunoSEQ multiplex PCR; TCRdb keeps only in-frame clonotypes and omits some of them. Here the sample spans 350,000 or so clones, 70% to 90% being singletons. The sequencing sample was made of peripheral blood. The source of these receptors is a woman in her 30s with COVID-19, enrolled during active disease. Both conserved end residues are part of each CDR3. The D gene is left open where the match is weak. The listing skips clone size in some rows; elsewhere it reads once, few, many or a size class.

TRBV5-4	TRBJ2-2	TRBD2	once	TGTGCCAGCAGCTGGGGACTAGCGGGGGTTCATACCGGGGAGCTGTTTTTT	CASSWGLAGVHTGELFF
TRBV4-3	TRBJ1-2	-	-	TGCGCCAGCAGCCAAGATCCCCTGCGGGGAATAGATGGCTACACCTTC	CASSQDPLRGIDGYTF
TRBV7-9	TRBJ1-1	TRBD1	-	TGTGCCAGCAGCTCTCTTATCGGACAGGGGGCGGTGAACACTGAAGCTTTCTTT	CASSSLIGQGAVNTEAFF
TRBV27	TRBJ1-5	-	-	TGTGCCAGCAGTGCGGGGCGGGGGAAGGGCAATCAGCCCCAGCATTTT	CASSAGRGKGNQPQHF
TRBV19	TRBJ2-3	TRBD2	-	TGTGCCAGTAGTGGGCTAGCGGGGGTCCCAGATACGCAGTATTTT	CASSGLAGVPDTQYF
TRBV28	TRBJ2-2	TRBD1	-	TGTGCCAGCAGTACCCCGGGACAGGACCACACCGGGGAGCTGTTTTTT	CASSTPGQDHTGELFF
TRBV19	TRBJ1-4	-	-	TGTGCCAGTAGTGAACAGGCCGCCAGTGAAAAACTGTTTTTT	CASSEQAASEKLFF
TRBV7-9	TRBJ1-2	TRBD1	-	TGTGCCAGCACCGCCTGGGACAGGGGTAACTATGGCTACACCTTC	CASTAWDRGNYGYTF
TRBV7-8	TRBJ2-2	-	-	TGTGCCAGCAGCTTATTCGGGGTACGGGACACCGGGGAGCTGTTTTTT	CASSLFGVRDTGELFF
TRBV29-1	TRBJ2-1	-	few	TGCAGCGTTGAAGGGGGCAAATCCCCCTCCAATGAGCAGTTCTTC	CSVEGGKSPSNEQFF
TRBV11-2	TRBJ1-1	TRBD1	-	TGTGCCAGCAGACAACAGGGGGCTATGGACACTGAAGCTTTCTTT	CASRQQGAMDTEAFF
TRBV7-2	TRBJ1-2	TRBD1	-	TGTGCCAGCAGCTTAAACAGGGGATTTTATGGCTACACCTTC	CASSLNRGFYGYTF
TRBV5-5	TRBJ1-4	TRBD1	-	TGTGCCAGCAGCTTAGGGACAGGGGTTGAAAAACTGTTTTTT	CASSLGTGVEKLFF
TRBV15	TRBJ1-2	TRBD1	once	TGTGCCACCAGCAGAGAAGGAACAGGGGGTGGGGGCTACACCTTC	CATSREGTGGGGYTF
TRBV6-5	TRBJ1-1	-	-	TGTGCCAGCAGTTACTCCCGGGGAACTGAAGCTTTCTTT	CASSYSRGTEAFF
TRBV2	TRBJ1-6	TRBD1	-	TGTGCCAGCAGACCAGACAGGGTGGGTAATTCACCCCTCCACTTT	CASRPDRVGNSPLHF
TRBV29-1	TRBJ2-3	TRBD2	-	TGCAGCGTTCGTGGATCGGGAACTAGCGGGGGACCCTTTTACACAGATACGCAGTATTTT	CSVRGSGTSGGPFYTDTQYF
TRBV2	TRBJ1-3	-	-	TGTGCCAGCAGTGAAGTGTCCGGACTCTCTGGAAACACCATATATTTT	CASSEVSGLSGNTIYF
TRBV7-9	TRBJ2-1	-	few	TGTGCCAGCAGCCCCAGGGCCAGCAATGAGCAGTTCTTC	CASSPRASNEQFF
TRBV5-1	TRBJ2-6	-	once	TGCGCCAGCAGCTTTCAGTACTCTGGGGCCAACGTCCTGACTTTC	CASSFQYSGANVLTF
TRBV5-1	TRBJ1-1	-	-	TGCGCCAGCAGCTTGGTTGCAGAGAACACTGAAGCTTTCTTT	CASSLVAENTEAFF
TRBV15	TRBJ2-3	-	many	TGTGCCACCAGCTCTGACCTAGGCGGATTTAGCACAGATACGCAGTATTTT	CATSSDLGGFSTDTQYF
TRBV24-1	TRBJ2-3	-	once	TGTGCCACCAGTGATGAGGGCTCGGTGGATACGCAGTATTTT	CATSDEGSVDTQYF
TRBV5-1	TRBJ2-1	-	-	TGCGCCAGCAGCCTTCGGGGGGCGTACAATGAGCAGTTCTTC	CASSLRGAYNEQFF